The 27 T cell receptor beta chains below all came from one sample that was sequenced in a study of cytomegalovirus exposure and HLA in healthy donors. Both 60 Vbeta primers and 13 Jbeta primers went into the PCR. Generated by immunoSEQ multiplex PCR, the TCRdb table keeps only in-frame clones and is missing some. The sample totals some 200,000 clones. Sequences were obtained from PBMCs. Receptor source: a woman aged 18-29 years in good health and CMV-seropositive.

The chain couples TRBV5-1 to TRBJ2-3; 13 nucleotides agree with TRBD2. J gave up 8 bases and V 0 bases, and 0 bases lay outside the gene matches. CDR3 size: 14 residues. CDR1 SGHRS and CDR2 YFSETQ come from the germline V gene. The CDR3 here is CASSLGTSGGTQYF. CDR3 sequence (DNA): TGCGCCAGCAGCTTGGGGACTAGCGGGGGTACGCAGTATTTT.

The chain joins TRBV10-3 to TRBJ1-2, with D unresolved. Germline lookup yields CDR1 ENHRY and CDR2 SYGVKD. Trimming cost V 5 bases and J 5 bases, with 9 bases left between them. The CDR3 runs 12 residues. The CDR3 loop reads CAISSGGYGYTF. CDR3 in DNA: TGTGCCATCAGTTCCGGAGGGTATGGCTACACCTTC.

The rearrangement uses TRBV4-1 and TRBJ1-5; the D gene is possibly TRBD1 (5 bases). The V and J ends lost 6 bases and 9 bases respectively, with 18 bases between them. Germline V gene sequence: CDR1 MGHRA, CDR2 YSYEKL. The CDR3 totals 14 residues. The CDR3 here is CASRPDPPGGPQHF. CDR3 sequence (DNA): TGCGCCAGCAGACCGGACCCGCCGGGGGGGCCCCAGCATTTT.

The chain uses TRBV9 and TRBJ1-5; D remains ambiguous. The CDR3 spans 14 residues. Per germline, CDR1 SGDLS and CDR2 YYNGEE. Trimming pared 5 bases from V and 6 bases from J, leaving 15 bases between. DNA for the CDR3: TGTGCCAGCAGTCGCGGAGGAACGGGTCAGCCCCAGCATTTT. Translating gives CASSRGGTGQPQHF.

The chain links TRBV10-1 to TRBJ1-1; weak D call: TRBD1 (5 bases). CDR1 and CDR2 from the germline V gene are WNHNN and SYGVQD (reference sequence). Trimming took 0 bases from V and 3 from J, leaving 17 bases between them. The CDR3 runs 17 residues. The CDR3 region has the DNA TGCGCCAGCAGTGAGTCGATGACAGCCCGCTGGGACACTGAAGCTTTCTTT. This translates into CASSESMTARWDTEAFF.

The chain uses TRBV2 and TRBJ1-6; 7 nucleotides agree with TRBD1. CDR1 and CDR2 (germline): SNHLY, FYNNEI. After removal of 5 bases from V and 7 bases from J, the junction contained 8 bases not matched to a gene. This CDR3 spans 15 amino acids. The CDR3 DNA follows: TGTGCCAGCAGTCTGGAGGGACAGATCAATTCACCCCTCCACTTT. Residues: CASSLEGQINSPLHF.

The J gene is TRBJ2-1, the V gene TRBV27, with 11 bases that match TRBD2. The V segment lost 4 bases and the J segment 10 bases; nucleotides outside the gene matches: 9. Germline V gene lookup returns CDR1 MNHEY and CDR2 SMNVEV (reference sequence). CDR3 size: 15 residues. The CDR3 DNA reads as TGTGCCAGCAGTTCCCCGACTAGCGGGATCAGGGAGCAGTTCTTC. It codes for CASSSPTSGIREQFF.

The V and J genes are TRBV5-6 and TRBJ1-1; TRBD1 is a possible D gene (5 bases). The ends were cut back, 4 bases at V and 11 bases at J, with 18 bases in the middle. CDR3 size: 13 residues. Germline CDR1 is SGHDT and CDR2 is YYEEEE. The CDR3 here is CASSLQAGLWAFF. The CDR3 DNA is TGTGCCAGCAGCCTTCAAGCAGGGCTTTGGGCTTTCTTT.

V usage is TRBV19 and J usage is TRBJ1-2, with 7 positions matching TRBD1. This CDR3 contains 14 residues. CDR1 and CDR2 (germline): LNHDA, SQIVND (reference sequence). V gave up 4 bases and J gave up 5 bases; unmatched junction bases: 7. The CDR3 protein is CASSTDRVGYGYTF. CDR3 nucleotides: TGTGCCAGTAGTACCGACAGGGTTGGGTATGGCTACACCTTC.

Notes on this clone: A junction end diverges from the germline sequence, so it may reflect a read error. This chain uses TRBV27 with TRBJ1-5; 9 bases fit TRBD1. This CDR3 has 20 amino acids. The germline gives CDR1 MNHEY, CDR2 SMNVEV (reference sequence). The CDR3 sequence is CASSISTLYRGRSGNQPQHF. The CDR3 DNA sequence: TGTGCCAGCAGTATATCAACACTATACAGGGGGCGAAGTGGCAATCAGCCCCAGCATTTT.

CDR3 residues: CASSPDRGRETQYF. Here the CDR3 DNA reads TGTGCCAGCAGCCCCGACAGGGGACGAGAGACCCAGTACTTC. The chain carries TRBV5-4 and TRBJ2-5, with 8 nucleotides matching TRBD1. The CDR3 loop spans 14 amino acids. Germline CDR1 and CDR2: SGHNT and YYREEE (reference sequence). The J segment lost 4 bases and the V segment lost 4 bases, leaving 6 bases of the junction unmatched.

This chain links TRBV19 with TRBJ1-2; TRBD1 might be the D (6 bases). The CDR3 spans 11 residues. The germline V gene has CDR1 LNHDA and CDR2 SQIVND (reference sequence). The V and J ends lost 10 bases and 5 bases respectively, with 11 bases between them. The DNA of the CDR3 is TGTGCCACTGGGACACCGTATGGCTACACCTTC. This translates into CATGTPYGYTF. Drawing the rest from reference TRBV19 and TRBJ1-2, the complete variable domain is DGGITQSPKYLFRKEGQNVTLSCEQNLNHDAMYWYRQDPGQGLRLIYYSQIVNDFQKGDIAEGYSVSREKKESFPLTVTSAQKNPTAFYLCATGTPYGYTFGSGTRLTVV.

This chain joins TRBV7-3 and TRBJ1-3; TRBD1 might be the D (6 bases). This CDR3 contains 19 residues. Germline lookup yields CDR1 SGHTA and CDR2 FQGTGA. V was shortened by 4 bases and J by 0 bases, with 22 bases between the two germline ends. CDR3 sequence: CASSWPKRARGHSGNTIYF. The DNA of the CDR3 is TGTGCCAGCAGCTGGCCGAAAAGGGCCAGGGGCCACTCTGGAAACACCATATATTTT.

The chain recombines TRBV4-1 with TRBJ2-1; no reliable D call. Trimming left V 1 base short and J 15 bases short, with 19 bases between. Germline V gene data show CDR1 as MGHRA and CDR2 as YSYEKL. The length of the CDR3 is 14 residues. The CDR3 sequence is CASSQGLLNPSPFF. CDR3 DNA: TGCGCCAGCAGCCAAGGTCTGCTGAATCCTAGTCCGTTCTTC.

V is TRBV19 and J is TRBJ1-5, with D unclear. The V gene's germline CDR1 is LNHDA and CDR2 SQIVND (reference sequence). This CDR3 is built from 15 residues. Between the trimmed V and J ends, which lost 2 bases and 0 bases, there was a span of 8 bases. The CDR3 sequence: CASSIRGNSNQPQHF. In DNA, the CDR3 is TGTGCCAGTAGTATAAGAGGGAATAGCAATCAGCCCCAGCATTTT.

The chain links TRBV29-1 to TRBJ2-5; tentatively, D is TRBD1 (5 bases). Between the trimmed V and J ends, which lost 5 bases and 5 bases, there was a span of 15 bases. This CDR3 has 13 amino acids. Germline CDR1 and CDR2: SQVTM and ANQGSEA. CDR3 sequence reads: CSVSQGTGETQYF. CDR3 coding DNA: TGCAGCGTTTCCCAAGGAACAGGCGAGACCCAGTACTTC.

The chain recombines TRBV30 with TRBJ1-2; D is undetermined. CDR1 and CDR2 (germline): GTSNPN, SVGIG (reference sequence). This CDR3 has 14 residues. Trimming shortened V by 3 bases and J by 0 bases, and 11 bases separated the two germline ends. This chain's CDR3 is CAWSPFLSNYGYTF. CDR3 bases: TGTGCCTGGAGCCCTTTTTTGTCTAACTATGGCTACACCTTC.

This sequence joins TRBV19 and TRBJ2-7; 8 bases are shared with TRBD2. The CDR3 has 13 amino acids. With V trimmed by 7 bases and J by 6 bases, 8 bases remained unmatched. Per the germline V gene, CDR1 is LNHDA and CDR2 is SQIVND (reference sequence). Written as DNA, the CDR3 is TGTGCCAGTAAACCCCGGGAGGGTAGCGAGCAGTACTTC. Translation gives CASKPREGSEQYF.

The chain links TRBV5-1 to TRBJ2-2; D perhaps matches TRBD1 (6 bases). The CDR3 extends over 15 amino acids. V was clipped by 0 bases and J by 1 base, with 7 bases between them. Per the germline V gene, CDR1 is SGHRS and CDR2 is YFSETQ. CDR3 residues: CASSLAGQNTGELFF. The CDR3 DNA reads TGCGCCAGCAGCTTGGCGGGACAGAACACCGGGGAGCTGTTTTTT.

In the case of this clone: This sample includes further DNA sequences coding for the same CDR3. Here the CDR3 DNA reads TGTGCCAGCTCGCAGACAGGGGGCGAGCAGTACTTC. Residues: CASSQTGGEQYF. The V call is TRBV18, the J call TRBJ2-7; 9 bases are a match to TRBD1. Germline V gives CDR1 KGHSH, CDR2 LQKENI. With V trimmed by 6 bases and J by 6 bases, 3 bases remained unmatched. The CDR3 runs 12 residues.

This clone counts as medium-sized (0.01 to 0.1%) by frequency. V usage is TRBV10-2 and J usage is TRBJ1-5; 7 bases are shared with TRBD1. The V gene's germline CDR1 is WSHSY and CDR2 SAAADI. This CDR3 comprises 15 residues. V lost 5 bases to trimming and J lost 5 bases; unmatched junction nucleotides: 9. This CDR3 is CASSLGRGRDQPQHF. CDR3 in DNA: TGCGCCAGCAGTTTAGGTAGGGGGCGGGATCAGCCCCAGCATTTT.

This sequence joins TRBV18 and TRBJ2-2; 8 bases align to TRBD1. The CDR3 is 14 residues long. CDR1 KGHSH and CDR2 LQKENI come from the germline V gene. Unmatched junction bases numbered 2, after V lost 2 bases and J lost 6 bases. CDR3 in amino acids: CASSPSQGAGELFF. The DNA for the CDR3 is TGTGCCAGCTCACCATCACAGGGGGCCGGGGAGCTGTTTTTT.

The chain combines TRBV15 with TRBJ1-2, with 7 bases lining up with TRBD1. This CDR3 contains 15 residues. The trim removed 0 bases at V and 8 bases at J, leaving 9 bases unmatched. Germline loops: CDR1 LNHNV, CDR2 YYDKDF (reference sequence). Here the CDR3 reads CATSRDYGGQRGYTF. CDR3 nucleotide sequence: TGTGCCACCAGCAGAGATTATGGGGGACAGAGGGGCTACACCTTC.

The chain has TRBV19 and TRBJ1-1; TRBD1 matches 8 bases. V was pared by 0 bases and J by 3 bases, with 9 bases of the junction left unmatched. This CDR3 has 17 residues. Germline values: CDR1 LNHDA, CDR2 SQIVND (reference sequence). CDR3 sequence (DNA): TGTGCCAGTAGTATAGATCTCTGGACAGGGTCGGACACTGAAGCTTTCTTT. The encoded protein is CASSIDLWTGSDTEAFF.

The V call is TRBV11-3, the J call TRBJ1-2; perhaps TRBD1 as D (6 bases). Germline CDR1 reads SGHNT; CDR2 reads YENEEA. The V end was cut by 0 bases, the J end by 2 bases, with 13 bases between. CDR3 length: 16 amino acids. The CDR3 loop is CASSLEGRGGNYGYTF. The CDR3 DNA is TGTGCCAGCAGCTTAGAGGGCAGGGGCGGAAACTATGGCTACACCTTC.

This chain connects TRBV5-1 to TRBJ2-1; 13 bases line up with TRBD2. V lost 1 base and J lost 8; bases outside the gene matches: 6. CDR3 size: 16 residues. The germline V gene has CDR1 SGHRS and CDR2 YFSETQ. CDR3 bases: TGCGCCAGCAGCTTGCATGGACTAGCGGGAGCGGATGAGCAGTTCTTC. It is translated as CASSLHGLAGADEQFF. Drawing the rest from reference TRBV5-1 and TRBJ2-1, the complete variable domain is KAGVTQTPRYLIKTRGQQVTLSCSPISGHRSVSWYQQTPGQGLQFLFEYFSETQRNKGNFPGRFSGRQFSNSRSEMNVSTLELGDSALYLCASSLHGLAGADEQFFGPGTRLTVL.

This chain joins TRBV9 and TRBJ2-1, with 8 bases that match TRBD1. CDR1 SGDLS and CDR2 YYNGEE come from the germline V gene. The J segment lost 4 bases and the V segment lost 0 bases, leaving 15 bases of the junction unmatched. The CDR3 is made up of 19 amino acids. This chain's CDR3 is CASSVEPTGGIRTYNEQFF. In DNA, the CDR3 is TGTGCCAGCAGCGTAGAGCCCACAGGGGGAATTAGGACGTACAATGAGCAGTTCTTC.